One and the same sample provided the 27 T cell receptor beta chains below, sequenced in a study of cytomegalovirus exposure and HLA in healthy donors. Here immunoSEQ multiplex PCR was the method, and the copy in TCRdb shows in-frame clones only, minus some. The sample includes about 73,000 clones, around 90% of them seen just once. What was sequenced was PBMCs. The receptor set was obtained from a woman in her late teens or twenties in good health and CMV-seropositive.

The rearrangement uses TRBV7-6 and TRBJ2-1; TRBD1 agrees at 9 bases. The CDR3 is made up of 16 amino acids. The V segment lost 3 bases and the J segment 1 base; nucleotides outside the gene matches: 4. The germline V gene encodes CDR1 SGHVS and CDR2 FNYEAQ. The CDR3 is CASSLGTGHSYNEQFF. CDR3 in DNA: TGTGCCAGCAGCTTGGGGACAGGGCATTCCTACAATGAGCAGTTCTTC.

The chain is built from TRBV6-4 and TRBJ2-1, with 9 bases fitting TRBD2. From germline, CDR1 is MRHNA and CDR2 SNTAGT. There are 16 residues in the CDR3. V lost 2 bases and J lost 2; bases outside the gene matches: 4. The CDR3 protein is CASSDGAGGPYNEQFF. CDR3 DNA sequence: TGTGCCAGCAGTGACGGGGCGGGGGGGCCCTACAATGAGCAGTTCTTC.

V gene TRBV6-5 combines with J gene TRBJ2-7, with 10 bases lining up with TRBD2. Germline V gene data show CDR1 as MNHEY and CDR2 as SVGAGI. The CDR3 covers 15 residues. V lost 5 bases and J lost 2; bases outside the gene matches: 6. The CDR3 spells CASSPRTSGPYEQYF. The CDR3 nucleotides are TGTGCCAGCAGTCCACGGACTAGCGGCCCCTACGAGCAGTACTTC.

The chain uses TRBV27 and TRBJ2-7; tentative D call: TRBD1 (5 bases). The CDR3 runs 13 residues. V gave up 8 bases and J gave up 3 bases, with 14 bases separating them. Germline CDR1 reads MNHEY; CDR2 reads SMNVEV (reference sequence). The CDR3 bases are TGTGCCAGCGACCAGGACATACGCTACGAGCAGTACTTC. It encodes CASDQDIRYEQYF.

A remark on this clone: Relative to the germline gene, one junction end is altered; a read error may explain this. This rearrangement joins TRBV7-7 to TRBJ2-5; 7 bases match TRBD1. Looked up from germline, CDR1 is SSHAT and CDR2 is FNYEAQ (reference sequence). CDR3 length: 15 amino acids. CDR3 sequence: CASSPGTAKQETQYF. Here the CDR3 DNA reads TGTGCTAGCAGCCCGGGGACAGCTAAGCAAGAGACCCAGTACTTC.

The chain has TRBV7-2 and TRBJ2-7; a possible D gene is TRBD2 (5 bases). V lost 4 bases and J lost 10, with 14 bases in between. The CDR3 is 12 amino acids. Germline CDR1 SGHTA, CDR2 FQGNSA. The CDR3 DNA is TGTGCCAGCAGCTACCTGGACTCCCGACAGTACTTC. This gives the protein CASSYLDSRQYF.

V is TRBV30 and J is TRBJ1-2; 10 bases match TRBD1. Germline assignment: CDR1 GTSNPN and CDR2 SVGIG (reference sequence). The length of the CDR3 is 14 residues. J lost 2 bases, V lost 5 bases, and 5 bases had no gene match. The DNA of the CDR3 is TGTGCCTGGGATAAGGGACAGGGGAACTATGGCTACACCTTC. Its translation: CAWDKGQGNYGYTF.

The chain couples TRBV29-1 to TRBJ2-6; 9 nucleotides agree with TRBD2. CDR3 length: 17 residues. CDR1 and CDR2 from the germline V gene are SQVTM and ANQGSEA. V lost 0 bases to trimming and J lost 0 bases; unmatched junction nucleotides: 3. For the CDR3, the DNA is TGCAGCGTTGAAGATGGAGCGGGGGGCTCTGGGGCCAACGTCCTGACTTTC. Protein: CSVEDGAGGSGANVLTF.

V and J are TRBV29-1 and TRBJ2-7; a possible D gene is TRBD1 (6 bases). CDR1 and CDR2 from the germline V gene are SQVTM and ANQGSEA. V was cut by 4 bases and J by 2 bases, with 15 bases left in between. CDR3 length: 14 amino acids. The CDR3 reads CSVATGQTAYEQYF. The CDR3 DNA follows: TGCAGCGTTGCCACCGGACAGACGGCCTACGAGCAGTACTTC.

This rearrangement joins TRBV4-3 to TRBJ2-2; TRBD1 might be the D (6 bases). Per germline, CDR1 LGHNA and CDR2 YSLEER. This CDR3 comprises 15 residues. V was cut by 0 bases and J by 6 bases, with 11 bases left in between. The DNA for the CDR3 is TGCGCCAGCAGCCAAGACAGGGGAATCGCCGGGGAGCTGTTTTTT. It codes for CASSQDRGIAGELFF.

The V call is TRBV27, the J call TRBJ2-7; TRBD2 agrees at 8 bases. Germline lookup yields CDR1 MNHEY and CDR2 SMNVEV (reference sequence). The CDR3 totals 13 residues. Trimming removed 6 bases from V and 0 bases from J; junction bases left unmatched: 1. CDR3: CASSGTSSYEQYF. For the CDR3, the DNA is TGTGCCAGCAGCGGGACTAGCTCCTACGAGCAGTACTTC.

This chain uses TRBV7-9 with TRBJ2-1, with 9 bases that match TRBD1. The V gene's germline CDR1 is SEHNR and CDR2 FQNEAQ (reference sequence). The CDR3 totals 16 residues. After removal of 1 base from V and 8 bases from J, the junction contained 9 bases not matched to a gene. The CDR3 sequence is CASSLGDRGARDEQFF. The CDR3, as DNA: TGTGCCAGCAGCTTAGGAGACAGGGGGGCTCGGGATGAGCAGTTCTTC. Full variable domain (missing parts from reference TRBV7-9 and TRBJ2-1): DTGVSQNPRHKITKRGQNVTFRCDPISEHNRLYWYRQTLGQGPEFLTYFQNEAQLEKSRLLSDRFSAERPKGSFSTLEIQRTEQGDSAMYLCASSLGDRGARDEQFFGPGTRLTVL.

The chain carries TRBV5-8 and TRBJ1-6; 8 positions match TRBD1. CDR3 size: 14 residues. Germline lookup yields CDR1 SGHTS and CDR2 YDEGEE. V lost 2 bases and J lost 12; bases outside the gene matches: 7. The DNA of the CDR3 is TGTGCCAGCAGCTTCGCAGGGGGCGGGATACCCCTCCACTTT. It specifies CASSFAGGGIPLHF.

This clone occurred once. V and J are TRBV30 and TRBJ2-5; D is perhaps TRBD1 (6 bases). Germline CDR1 and CDR2: GTSNPN and SVGIG (reference sequence). Trimming left V 2 bases short and J 4 bases short, with 8 bases between. This CDR3 has 12 amino acids. The chain's CDR3 is CAWSTGRETQYF. The CDR3 DNA reads TGTGCCTGGAGTACAGGGCGAGAGACCCAGTACTTC.

The chain combines TRBV19 with TRBJ2-5; D is unclear. The germline V gene has CDR1 LNHDA and CDR2 SQIVND (reference sequence). The CDR3 contains 13 residues. V was shortened by 3 bases and J by 1 base, with 6 bases between the two germline ends. The CDR3 here is CASSIASQETQYF. The CDR3 coding sequence is TGTGCCAGTAGTATTGCTAGCCAAGAGACCCAGTACTTC.

The chain uses TRBV19 and TRBJ2-5; 8 nucleotides match TRBD2. The CDR3 extends over 16 amino acids. Germline V lookup: CDR1 LNHDA, CDR2 SQIVND (reference sequence). Trimming cost V 3 bases and J 5 bases; bases outside gene matches: 11. In DNA, the CDR3 is TGTGCCAGTAGTATTCATCTGTCGGCTAGCGGGGAGACCCAGTACTTC. Amino acid sequence: CASSIHLSASGETQYF. Supplemented by reference TRBV19 and TRBJ2-5, the full variable domain reads DGGITQSPKYLFRKEGQNVTLSCEQNLNHDAMYWYRQDPGQGLRLIYYSQIVNDFQKGDIAEGYSVSREKKESFPLTVTSAQKNPTAFYLCASSIHLSASGETQYFGPGTRLLVL.

In DNA, the CDR3 is TGTGCCAGCAGCTTAGAGGTCGAGACAGGGTTTCGCGAGCAGTACTTC. As protein: CASSLEVETGFREQYF. The chain employs TRBV7-8 and TRBJ2-7, with 7 nucleotides matching TRBD1. The CDR3 has 16 amino acids. Germline CDR1 SGHVS, CDR2 FQNEAQ. The J segment lost 6 bases and the V segment lost 1 base, leaving 12 bases of the junction unmatched.

Written as DNA, the CDR3 is TGTGCCAGCAGCACAACTAGCGGGGAGCAGTTCTTC. Amino acids: CASSTTSGEQFF. This chain connects TRBV7-8 to TRBJ2-1; 9 bases fit TRBD2. Germline V gene sequence: CDR1 SGHVS, CDR2 FQNEAQ. The CDR3 is made up of 12 amino acids. The ends lost 5 bases at V and 10 bases at J; junction bases unmatched: 3.

This chain uses TRBV6-1 with TRBJ2-2; possibly TRBD1 for D (6 bases). CDR3 size: 13 residues. CDR1 is MNHNS, CDR2 SASEGT, per germline. Trimming left V 7 bases short and J 3 bases short, with 9 bases between. CDR3 sequence reads: CASTDRYTGELFF. DNA of the CDR3: TGTGCCAGCACGGACAGATACACCGGGGAGCTGTTTTTT.

The chain recombines TRBV25-1 with TRBJ1-1; 8 bases line up with TRBD1. Germline V gives CDR1 MGHDK, CDR2 SYGVNS. The V and J ends lost 1 base and 5 bases, in that order; junction bases with no gene match: 6. The CDR3 is made up of 15 amino acids. Here the CDR3 DNA reads TGTGCCAGCAGTGAATGGACAGGGAGGGCGACTGAAGCTTTCTTT. This translates into CASSEWTGRATEAFF.

The chain combines TRBV30 with TRBJ1-1; D is possibly TRBD1 (5 bases). The CDR3 length is 13 residues. From germline, CDR1 is GTSNPN and CDR2 SVGIG (reference sequence). The ends were cut back, 0 bases at V and 5 bases at J, with 10 bases in the middle. This CDR3 is CAWSVQGRTEAFF. CDR3 DNA: TGTGCCTGGAGTGTGCAGGGTCGGACTGAAGCTTTCTTT.

In nucleotides, the CDR3 is TGTGCCAGCAGCTTGGGAGTGGGGGGGACTGAAGCTTTCTTT. Its protein is CASSLGVGGTEAFF. The chain joins TRBV7-2 to TRBJ1-1; D is perhaps TRBD1 (5 bases). From germline, CDR1 is SGHTA and CDR2 FQGNSA. The CDR3 has 14 amino acids. Deletions cut 3 bases from V and 5 bases from J, with 13 bases between.

V and J are TRBV10-3 and TRBJ1-6; 9 nucleotides match TRBD1. This CDR3 has 14 residues. Germline CDR1 and CDR2: ENHRY and SYGVKD. Trimming at V came to 8 bases and at J to 13 bases, leaving 12 bases not matched to a gene. CDR3 loop: CAIAMGQGKLPLHF. DNA for the CDR3: TGTGCCATCGCCATGGGACAGGGAAAGCTTCCCCTCCACTTT.

V usage is TRBV7-2 and J usage is TRBJ1-1; TRBD1 might be the D (5 bases). The CDR3 totals 15 residues. CDR1 SGHTA and CDR2 FQGNSA come from the germline V gene. With 3 bases removed from V and 3 bases from J, the gap between germline ends came to 14 bases. CDR3 region: CASSFSGNDHTEAFF. The CDR3 coding sequence is TGTGCCAGCAGCTTTTCAGGGAACGACCACACTGAAGCTTTCTTT.

V gene TRBV7-2 combines with J gene TRBJ1-5; D gene unclear. Trimming removed 5 bases at V and 3 bases at J, with 8 bases between. The length of the CDR3 is 13 residues. The V gene's germline CDR1 is SGHTA and CDR2 FQGNSA. CDR3 amino acids: CASSPGINQPQHF. CDR3 nucleotides: TGTGCCAGCAGCCCGGGAATCAATCAGCCCCAGCATTTT.

The DNA of the CDR3 is TGTGCCAGCAGTACATCACGGAACACTGAAGCTTTCTTT. Its translation: CASSTSRNTEAFF. The rearrangement joins TRBV6-1 to TRBJ1-1, with D unresolved. Germline CDR1 and CDR2: MNHNS and SASEGT. The CDR3 runs 13 residues. The V and J ends lost 5 bases and 1 base respectively, with 8 bases between them.

The rearrangement uses TRBV6-5 and TRBJ2-2, with D perhaps TRBD1 (6 bases). V shed 0 bases and J shed 2 bases, with 7 bases lying between them. This CDR3 is built from 15 residues. Germline V gene lookup returns CDR1 MNHEY and CDR2 SVGAGI. The CDR3 coding sequence is TGTGCCAGCAGTTACTCCAGGGGTAACACCGGGGAGCTGTTTTTT. It encodes CASSYSRGNTGELFF.